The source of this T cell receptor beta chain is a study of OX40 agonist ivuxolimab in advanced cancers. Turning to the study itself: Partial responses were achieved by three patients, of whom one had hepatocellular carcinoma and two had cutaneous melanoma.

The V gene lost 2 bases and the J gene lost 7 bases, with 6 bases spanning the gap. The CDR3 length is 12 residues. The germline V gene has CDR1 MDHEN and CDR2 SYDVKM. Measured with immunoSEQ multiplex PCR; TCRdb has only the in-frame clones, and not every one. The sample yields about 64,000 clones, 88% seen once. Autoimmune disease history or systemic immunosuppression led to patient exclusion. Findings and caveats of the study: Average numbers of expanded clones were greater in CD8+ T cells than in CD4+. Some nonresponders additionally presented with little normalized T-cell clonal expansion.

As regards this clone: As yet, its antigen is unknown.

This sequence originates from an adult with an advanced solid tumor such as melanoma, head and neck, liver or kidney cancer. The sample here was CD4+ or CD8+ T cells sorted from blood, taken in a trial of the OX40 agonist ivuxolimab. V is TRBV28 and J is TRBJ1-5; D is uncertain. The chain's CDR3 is CASSLAHQPQHF. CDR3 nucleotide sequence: TGTGCCAGCAGTTTAGCCCACCAGCCCCAGCATTTT.